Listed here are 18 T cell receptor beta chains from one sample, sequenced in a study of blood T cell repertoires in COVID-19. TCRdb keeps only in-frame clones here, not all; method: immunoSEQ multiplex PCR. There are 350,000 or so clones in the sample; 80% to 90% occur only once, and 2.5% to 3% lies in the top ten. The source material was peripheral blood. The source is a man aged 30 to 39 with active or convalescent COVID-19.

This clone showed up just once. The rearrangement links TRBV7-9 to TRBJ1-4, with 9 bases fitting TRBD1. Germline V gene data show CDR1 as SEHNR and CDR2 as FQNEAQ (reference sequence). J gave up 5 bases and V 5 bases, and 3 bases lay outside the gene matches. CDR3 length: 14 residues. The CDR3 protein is CASSRTGENEKLFF. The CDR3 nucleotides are TGTGCCAGCAGCCGGACAGGGGAGAATGAAAAACTGTTTTTT.

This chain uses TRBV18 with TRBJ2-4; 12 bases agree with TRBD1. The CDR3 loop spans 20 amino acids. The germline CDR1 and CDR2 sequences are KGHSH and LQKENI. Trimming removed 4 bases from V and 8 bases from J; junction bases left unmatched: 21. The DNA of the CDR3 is TGTGCCAGCTCACTTCGAAGGGACAGGGGGCGAATCCAGGACGGGGACATTCAGTACTTC. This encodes CASSLRRDRGRIQDGDIQYF. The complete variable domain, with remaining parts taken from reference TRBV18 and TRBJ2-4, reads NAGVMQNPRHLVRRRGQEARLRCSPMKGHSHVYWYRQLPEEGLKFMVYLQKENIIDESGMPKERFSAEFPKEGPSILRIQQVVRGDSAAYFCASSLRRDRGRIQDGDIQYFGAGTRLSVL.

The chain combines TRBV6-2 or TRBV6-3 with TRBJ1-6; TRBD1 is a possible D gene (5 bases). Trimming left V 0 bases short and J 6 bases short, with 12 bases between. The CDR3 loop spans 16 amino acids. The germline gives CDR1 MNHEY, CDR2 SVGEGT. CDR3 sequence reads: CASSYSRGSSNSPLHF. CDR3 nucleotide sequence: TGTGCCAGCAGTTACTCACGGGGGAGTAGTAATTCACCCCTCCACTTT.

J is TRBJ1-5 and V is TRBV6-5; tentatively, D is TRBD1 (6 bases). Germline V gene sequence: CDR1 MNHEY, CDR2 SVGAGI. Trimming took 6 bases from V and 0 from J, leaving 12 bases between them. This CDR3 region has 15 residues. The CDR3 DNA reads TGTGCCAGCAGACCCGGACAGAATAGCAATCAGCCCCAGCATTTT. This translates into CASRPGQNSNQPQHF.

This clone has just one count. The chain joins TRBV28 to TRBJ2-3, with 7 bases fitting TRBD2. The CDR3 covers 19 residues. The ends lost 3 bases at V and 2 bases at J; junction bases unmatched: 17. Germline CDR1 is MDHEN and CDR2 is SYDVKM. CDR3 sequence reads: CASSFPGAAGAGVTDTQYF. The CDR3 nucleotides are TGTGCCAGCAGTTTCCCCGGCGCTGCCGGCGCGGGAGTCACAGATACGCAGTATTTT.

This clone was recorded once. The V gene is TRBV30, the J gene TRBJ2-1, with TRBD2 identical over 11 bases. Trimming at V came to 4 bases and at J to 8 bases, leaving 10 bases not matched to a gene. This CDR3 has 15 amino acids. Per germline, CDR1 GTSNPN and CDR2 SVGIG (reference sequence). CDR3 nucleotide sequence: TGTGCCTGGACCCGCTTAGCGGGAGGGTCGGATGAGCAGTTCTTC. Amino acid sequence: CAWTRLAGGSDEQFF.

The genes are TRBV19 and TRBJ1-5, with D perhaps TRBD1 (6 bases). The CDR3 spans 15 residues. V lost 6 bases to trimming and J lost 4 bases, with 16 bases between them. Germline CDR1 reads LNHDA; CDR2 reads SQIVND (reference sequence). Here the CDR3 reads CASSHTGSGNQPQHF. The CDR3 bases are TGTGCCAGTAGCCACACAGGGAGTGGGAATCAGCCCCAGCATTTT. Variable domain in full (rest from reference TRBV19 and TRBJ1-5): DGGITQSPKYLFRKEGQNVTLSCEQNLNHDAMYWYRQDPGQGLRLIYYSQIVNDFQKGDIAEGYSVSREKKESFPLTVTSAQKNPTAFYLCASSHTGSGNQPQHFGDGTRLSIL.

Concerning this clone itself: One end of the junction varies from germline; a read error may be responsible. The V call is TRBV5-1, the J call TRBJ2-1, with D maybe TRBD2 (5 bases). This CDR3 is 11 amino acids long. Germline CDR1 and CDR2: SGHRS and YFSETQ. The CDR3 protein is CASSDYNEQFF. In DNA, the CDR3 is TGCGCCAGCAGCGACTACAATGAACAGTTCTTC.

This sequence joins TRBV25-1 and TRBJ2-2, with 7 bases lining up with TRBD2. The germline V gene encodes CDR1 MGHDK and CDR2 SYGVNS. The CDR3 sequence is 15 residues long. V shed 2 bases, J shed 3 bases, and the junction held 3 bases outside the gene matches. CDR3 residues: CASSEGREYTGELFF. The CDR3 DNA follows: TGTGCCAGCAGTGAAGGGCGGGAGTACACCGGGGAGCTGTTTTTT.

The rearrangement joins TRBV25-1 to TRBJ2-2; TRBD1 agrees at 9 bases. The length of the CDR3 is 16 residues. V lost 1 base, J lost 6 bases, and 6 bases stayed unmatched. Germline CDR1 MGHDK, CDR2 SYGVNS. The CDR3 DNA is TGTGCCAGCAGTGAATCTGGACAGGGGATCTCCGGGGAGCTGTTTTTT. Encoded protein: CASSESGQGISGELFF.

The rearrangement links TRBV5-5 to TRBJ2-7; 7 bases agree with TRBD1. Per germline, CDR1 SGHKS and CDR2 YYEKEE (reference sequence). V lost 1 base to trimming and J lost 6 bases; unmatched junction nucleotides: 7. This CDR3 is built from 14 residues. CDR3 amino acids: CASSLSRQGTEQYF. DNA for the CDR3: TGTGCCAGCAGCTTGTCGAGACAGGGAACCGAGCAGTACTTC.

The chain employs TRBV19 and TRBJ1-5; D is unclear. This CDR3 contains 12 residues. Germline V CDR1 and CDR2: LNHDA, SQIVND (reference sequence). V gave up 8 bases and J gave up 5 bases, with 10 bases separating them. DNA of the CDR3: TGTGCCAGTGGGTGGGCCGATCAGCCCCAGCATTTT. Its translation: CASGWADQPQHF. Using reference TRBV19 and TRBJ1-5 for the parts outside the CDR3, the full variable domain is DGGITQSPKYLFRKEGQNVTLSCEQNLNHDAMYWYRQDPGQGLRLIYYSQIVNDFQKGDIAEGYSVSREKKESFPLTVTSAQKNPTAFYLCASGWADQPQHFGDGTRLSIL.

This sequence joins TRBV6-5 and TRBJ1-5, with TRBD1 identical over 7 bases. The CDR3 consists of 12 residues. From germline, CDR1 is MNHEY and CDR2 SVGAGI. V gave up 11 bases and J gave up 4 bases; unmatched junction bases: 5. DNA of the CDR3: TGTGCCGGAGGGACAGCTAATCAGCCCCAGCATTTT. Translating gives CAGGTANQPQHF.

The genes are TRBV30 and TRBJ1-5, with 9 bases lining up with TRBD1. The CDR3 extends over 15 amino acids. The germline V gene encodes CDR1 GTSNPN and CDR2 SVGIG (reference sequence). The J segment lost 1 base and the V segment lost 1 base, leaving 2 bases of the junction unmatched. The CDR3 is CAWSGGTGSNQPQHF. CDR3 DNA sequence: TGTGCCTGGAGTGGGGGGACAGGGAGCAATCAGCCCCAGCATTTT. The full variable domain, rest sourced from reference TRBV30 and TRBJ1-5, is SQTIHQWPATLVQPVGSPLSLECTVEGTSNPNLYWYRQAAGRGLQLLFYSVGIGQISSEVPQNLSASRPQDRQFILSSKKLLLSDSGFYLCAWSGGTGSNQPQHFGDGTRLSIL.

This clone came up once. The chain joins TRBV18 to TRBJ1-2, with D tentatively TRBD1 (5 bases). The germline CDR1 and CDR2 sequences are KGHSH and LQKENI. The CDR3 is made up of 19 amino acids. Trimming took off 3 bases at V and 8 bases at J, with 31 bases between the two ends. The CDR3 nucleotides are TGTGCCAGCTCACCCCTTAGCGGGGGTCCCTACGAAAATGGTAGAGGCTACACCTTC. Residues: CASSPLSGGPYENGRGYTF.

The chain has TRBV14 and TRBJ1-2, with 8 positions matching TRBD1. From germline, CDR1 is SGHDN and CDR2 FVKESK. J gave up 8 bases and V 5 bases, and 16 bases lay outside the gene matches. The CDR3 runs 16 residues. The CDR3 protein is CASSTRRQGPPGGYTF. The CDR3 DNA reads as TGTGCCAGCAGCACCCGCCGACAGGGGCCACCAGGAGGCTACACCTTC.

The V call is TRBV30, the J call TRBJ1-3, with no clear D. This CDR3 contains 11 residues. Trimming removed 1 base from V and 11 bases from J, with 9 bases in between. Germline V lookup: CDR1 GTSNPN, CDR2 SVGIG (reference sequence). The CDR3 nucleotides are TGTGCCTGGAGTGGGAACAGAGCCATATATTTT. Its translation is CAWSGNRAIYF.

CDR3 loop: CASSLRQGVNYGYTF. CDR3 nucleotide sequence: TGTGCCAGCAGCCTTAGACAGGGGGTTAACTATGGCTACACCTTC. This rearrangement joins TRBV9 to TRBJ1-2; 9 bases align to TRBD1. V was pared by 4 bases and J by 1 base, with 5 bases of the junction left unmatched. The CDR3 runs 15 residues. Germline lookup yields CDR1 SGDLS and CDR2 YYNGEE.